This T cell receptor beta chain originates from a study of T cell changes during pregnancy in multiple sclerosis (dated by TCRdb to the late 2010s). For context, the study as a whole: The study looked at changes in the T cell repertoire across pregnancy in women with multiple sclerosis.

Libraries were prepared through the immunoSEQ multiplex PCR assay. Entries here come from immuneACCESS through TCRdb and include only in-frame sequences with V and J called. Some clones fail to appear in such tables; in the studies checked, an unresolved V gene covers under half of the shortfall, and the cause of the remainder is unknown. The sample table contains roughly 58,000 clones; only one count was recorded for under 95% of them. The top ten constitute 3.5% of the sample. Comments on this clone: The clone's antigen remains unknown. No base quality values were provided; no much bigger clone lies one nucleotide off.

The CDR3 starts with the cysteine, ends with the phenylalanine, and has 17 residues. The CDR3 DNA has 51 bases and is translated from base 1. CDR1 and CDR2 are drawn from the germline V gene: MDHEN, SYDVKM. The germline V and J ends show losses of 4 bases and 1 base respectively, and no gene match explains 10 bases of the junction. The rearranged segments are TRBV28 and TRBJ2-1; 7 of the junction bases match TRBD2. The sample was CD8+ T cells from peripheral blood mononuclear cells, taken in the third trimester of pregnancy. This clonotype originated in a female donor with multiple sclerosis, enrolled in a pregnancy study. Here the CDR3 is given as CASSSPNERDSYNEQFF. Read as DNA, the sequence is TGTGCCAGCAGTTCACCTAACGAGCGGGATTCCTACAATGAGCAGTTCTTC.